The entry below gives a single TCR beta chain sequence along with its context. This sample was taken from a study of quantifying T cell responses using KT2 cells. The overall study: cDNA was made from DNase-treated RNA using alpha and beta constant primers.

This CDR3 region has 13 residues. Trimming pared 6 bases from V and 0 bases from J, leaving 7 bases between. Germline CDR1 is MNHEY and CDR2 is SMNVEV (reference sequence). The cDNA 3' end received a ligated oligonucleotide with a UMI. The first PCR ran around 4 cycles with an equimolar RC1.1 and RC1.2 beta primer mix. TCRdb reprocessed the UMI-ligation and nested PCR reads via MiXCR and lists one record per CDR3 protein. This table holds tens of thousands of distinct CDR3 sequences, around 10% found once. Specimen: PBMCs spiked with cells of the T cell clone KT2. The gene calls are TRBV27 and TRBJ2-3; D is unclear. The sequence derives from a human donor. This CDR3 reads CASRQYSTDTQYF. In DNA, the CDR3 is TGTGCCAGCAGACAATACAGCACAGATACGCAGTATTTT.